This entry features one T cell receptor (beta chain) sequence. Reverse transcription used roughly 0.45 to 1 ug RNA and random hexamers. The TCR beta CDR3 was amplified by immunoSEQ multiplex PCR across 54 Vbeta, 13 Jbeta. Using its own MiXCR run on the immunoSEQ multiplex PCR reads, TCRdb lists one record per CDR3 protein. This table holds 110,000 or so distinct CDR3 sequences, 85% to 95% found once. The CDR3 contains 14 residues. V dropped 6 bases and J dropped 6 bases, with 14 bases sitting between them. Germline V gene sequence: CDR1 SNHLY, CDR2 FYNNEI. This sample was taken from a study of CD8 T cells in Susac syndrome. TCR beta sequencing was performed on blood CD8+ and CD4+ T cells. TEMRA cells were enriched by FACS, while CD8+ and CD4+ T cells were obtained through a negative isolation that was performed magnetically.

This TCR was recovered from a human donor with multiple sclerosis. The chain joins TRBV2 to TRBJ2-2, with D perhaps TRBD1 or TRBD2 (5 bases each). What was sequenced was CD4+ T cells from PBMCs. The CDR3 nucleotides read TGTGCCAGCAGGGACTTAAAAGGGGCCGGGGAGCTGTTTTTT. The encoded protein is CASRDLKGAGELFF.